This TCR beta chain was found in a study of CD8 T cells in ankylosing spondylitis (dated by TCRdb to 2016 to 2017). Background on the whole study: The study set out to find disease-linked TCR variants by profiling T cell receptor beta repertoires in ankylosing spondylitis patients and healthy donors. In total, the full study cohort was made up of over a hundred healthy donors and 25 to 30 ankylosing spondylitis patients. Peripheral blood samples were taken, and synovial fluid was additionally collected from ankylosing spondylitis patients. The study at large found these results: Some motif variants had previously been reported in the synovial fluid and blood of reactive arthritis patients, which suggests shared mechanisms of disease initiation. Significant enrichment of the disease-linked clones was reported in matched synovial fluid samples from ankylosing spondylitis patients. In peripheral blood, the disease-linked clones were found at relatively low frequencies and had a CD8+ phenotype. A TCR beta motif of 8 or 9 highly homologous amino acid variants appeared characteristic of blood from ankylosing spondylitis patients.

The germline V gene specifies SGHAT as CDR1 and FQNNGV as CDR2. The CDR3 covers 13 residues, taking in both the cysteine and the phenylalanine. CDR3 DNA only is kept here, 39 bases in frame from base 1. V sheds 3 bases and J sheds 4 bases, leaving 7 bases between their ends. For sequencing, an Illumina HiSeq 2500 was employed. TCR beta libraries were prepared by quantitative 5'-RACE with molecular barcodes. The original pipeline was this. A new computational method based on a probabilistic model of VDJ rearrangement was used to identify disease-linked TCR variants. Starting from the raw public reads, TCRdb applied fastp trimming at Q25, assembled clones with MiXCR and retained in-frame beta chains. Each record represents a unique CDR3 protein, reported with the most common genes and DNA among its rows. The V and J calls and clone size come from TCRdb's table, not from the authors' own analysis. This sample has roughly 470,000 distinct CDR3 sequences in its table, and roughly 26% of those were observed once. In total, the top ten clones hold approximately 1% of the sample.

In the case of this clonotype: Its antigen specificity is not known. Base qualities are not provided; no much larger clone lies one nucleotide away.

The clonotype comes from a male donor with ankylosing spondylitis. The sequence is built from TRBV11-2 and TRBJ2-1; no D gene can be assigned with confidence. The sequenced sample was blood, either unsorted or a sorted T cell fraction (not recorded which). The encoded CDR3 is CASSFDLYNEQFF. DNA sequence: TGTGCCAGCAGCTTCGACCTATACAATGAGCAGTTCTTC. This CDR3, with the reference TRBV11-2 and TRBJ2-1 proteins standing in past its ends, gives the full variable domain EAGVAQSPRYKIIEKRQSVAFWCNPISGHATLYWYQQILGQGPKLLIQFQNNGVVDDSQLPKDRFSAERLKGVDSTLKIQPAKLEDSAVYLCASSFDLYNEQFFGPGTRLTVL.